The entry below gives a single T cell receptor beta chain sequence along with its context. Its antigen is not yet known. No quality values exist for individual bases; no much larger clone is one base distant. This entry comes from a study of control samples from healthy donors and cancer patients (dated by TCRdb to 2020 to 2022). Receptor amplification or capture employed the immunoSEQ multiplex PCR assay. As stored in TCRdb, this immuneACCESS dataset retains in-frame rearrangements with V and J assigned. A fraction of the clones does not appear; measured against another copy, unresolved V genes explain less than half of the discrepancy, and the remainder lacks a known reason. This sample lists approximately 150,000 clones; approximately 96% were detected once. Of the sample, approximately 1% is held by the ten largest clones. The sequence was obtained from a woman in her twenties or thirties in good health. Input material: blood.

The CDR3 protein is CASSLEGEADTQYF. The DNA sequence is given as TGCGCCAGCAGCTTGGAAGGGGAGGCAGATACGCAGTATTTT. The sequence links TRBV5-1 to TRBJ2-3, and the D gene may be TRBD2, 6 bases matching. Taken from cysteine to phenylalanine, the CDR3 has 14 residues. Here the CDR3 DNA is all that survives: 42 bases in frame from base 1. The germline V gene specifies SGHRS as CDR1 and YFSETQ as CDR2. V gives up 0 bases and J gives up 4 bases, and the segment between their germline ends measures 9 bases.